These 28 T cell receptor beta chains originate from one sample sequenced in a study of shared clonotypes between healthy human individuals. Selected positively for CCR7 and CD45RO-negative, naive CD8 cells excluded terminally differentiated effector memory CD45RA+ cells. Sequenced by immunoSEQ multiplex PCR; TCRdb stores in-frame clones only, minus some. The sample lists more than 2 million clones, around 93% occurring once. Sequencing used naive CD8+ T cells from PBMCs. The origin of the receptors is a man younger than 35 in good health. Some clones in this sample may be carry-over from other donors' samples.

The CDR3 sequence: CASSQEGGRASDTQYF. CDR3 sequence (DNA): TGCGCCAGCAGCCAAGAAGGCGGGAGGGCCAGTGATACGCAGTATTTT. This chain connects TRBV4-1 to TRBJ2-3; 9 nucleotides align to TRBD2. CDR3 length: 16 amino acids. V lost 0 bases and J lost 6; bases outside the gene matches: 7. CDR1 MGHRA and CDR2 YSYEKL come from the germline V gene.

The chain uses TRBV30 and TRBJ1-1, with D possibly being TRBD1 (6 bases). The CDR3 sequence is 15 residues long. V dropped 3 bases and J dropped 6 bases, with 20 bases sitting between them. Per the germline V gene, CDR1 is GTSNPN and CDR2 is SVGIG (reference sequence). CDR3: CAWRGHLTGSAEAFF. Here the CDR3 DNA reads TGTGCCTGGAGGGGGCACTTAACAGGGTCCGCTGAAGCTTTCTTT. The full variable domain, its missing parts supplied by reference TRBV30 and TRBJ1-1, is SQTIHQWPATLVQPVGSPLSLECTVEGTSNPNLYWYRQAAGRGLQLLFYSVGIGQISSEVPQNLSASRPQDRQFILSSKKLLLSDSGFYLCAWRGHLTGSAEAFFGQGTRLTVV.

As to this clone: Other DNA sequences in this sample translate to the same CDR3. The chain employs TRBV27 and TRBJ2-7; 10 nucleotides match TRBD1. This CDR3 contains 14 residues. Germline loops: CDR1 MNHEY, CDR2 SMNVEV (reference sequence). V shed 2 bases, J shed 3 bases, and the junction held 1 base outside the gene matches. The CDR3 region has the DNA TGTGCCAGCAGTTTACGGGACAGGGGCTACGAGCAGTACTTC. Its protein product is CASSLRDRGYEQYF.

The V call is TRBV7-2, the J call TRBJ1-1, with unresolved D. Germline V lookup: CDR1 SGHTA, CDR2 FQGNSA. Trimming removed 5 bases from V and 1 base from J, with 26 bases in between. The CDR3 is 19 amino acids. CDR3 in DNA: TGTGCCAGCAGCCTACCGCCGGTCCAGGCCGGTGCGTGGAACACTGAAGCTTTCTTT. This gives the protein CASSLPPVQAGAWNTEAFF.

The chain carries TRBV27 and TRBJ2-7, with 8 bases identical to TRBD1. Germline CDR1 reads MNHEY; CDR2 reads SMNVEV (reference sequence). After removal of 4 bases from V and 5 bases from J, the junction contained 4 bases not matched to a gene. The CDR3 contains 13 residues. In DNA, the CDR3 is TGTGCCAGCAGTTCAGGGGGCTTTAACGAGCAGTACTTC. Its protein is CASSSGGFNEQYF.

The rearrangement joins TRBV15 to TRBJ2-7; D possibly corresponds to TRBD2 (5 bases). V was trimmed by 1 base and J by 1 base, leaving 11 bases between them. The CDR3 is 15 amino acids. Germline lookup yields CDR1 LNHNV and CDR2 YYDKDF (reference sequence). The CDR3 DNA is TGTGCCACCAGCAGAGGTGGAGGCGATTCCTACGAGCAGTACTTC. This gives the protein CATSRGGGDSYEQYF.

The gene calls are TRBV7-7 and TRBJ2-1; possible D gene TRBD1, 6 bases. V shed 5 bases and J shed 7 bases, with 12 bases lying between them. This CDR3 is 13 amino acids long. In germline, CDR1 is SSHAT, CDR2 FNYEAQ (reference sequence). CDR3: CASSPTRGNEQFF. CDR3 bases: TGTGCCAGCAGCCCGACCAGGGGAAATGAGCAGTTCTTC.

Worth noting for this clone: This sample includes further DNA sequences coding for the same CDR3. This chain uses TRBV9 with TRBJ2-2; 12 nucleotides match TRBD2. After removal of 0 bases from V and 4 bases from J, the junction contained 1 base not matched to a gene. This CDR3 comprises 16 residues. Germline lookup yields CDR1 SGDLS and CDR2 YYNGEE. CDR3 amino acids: CASSVALAGGTGELFF. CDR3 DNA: TGTGCCAGCAGCGTAGCACTAGCGGGAGGCACCGGGGAGCTGTTTTTT.

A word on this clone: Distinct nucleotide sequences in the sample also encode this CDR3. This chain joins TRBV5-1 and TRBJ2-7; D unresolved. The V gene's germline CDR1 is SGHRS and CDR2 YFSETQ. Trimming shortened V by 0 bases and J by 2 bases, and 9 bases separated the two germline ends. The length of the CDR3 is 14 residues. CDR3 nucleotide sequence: TGCGCCAGCAGCTTGGGTTCCGGAACCTACGAGCAGTACTTC. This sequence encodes CASSLGSGTYEQYF.

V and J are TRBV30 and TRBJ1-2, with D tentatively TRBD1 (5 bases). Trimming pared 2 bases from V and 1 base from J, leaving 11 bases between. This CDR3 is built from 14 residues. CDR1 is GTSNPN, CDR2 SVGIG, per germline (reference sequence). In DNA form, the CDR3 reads TGTGCCTGGAGTTCAGGGCTACTTAACTATGGCTACACCTTC. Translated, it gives CAWSSGLLNYGYTF.

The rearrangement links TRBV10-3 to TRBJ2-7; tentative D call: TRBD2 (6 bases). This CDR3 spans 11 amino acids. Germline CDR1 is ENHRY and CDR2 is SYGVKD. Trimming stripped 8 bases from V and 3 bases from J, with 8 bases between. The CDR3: CAIGDFYEQYF. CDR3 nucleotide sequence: TGTGCCATCGGGGACTTCTACGAGCAGTACTTC.

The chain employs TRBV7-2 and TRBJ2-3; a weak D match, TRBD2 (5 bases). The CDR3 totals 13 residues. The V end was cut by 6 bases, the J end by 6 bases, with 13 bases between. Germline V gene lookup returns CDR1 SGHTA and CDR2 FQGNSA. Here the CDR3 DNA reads TGTGCCAGCAGGGAGAGCGGTGCTGATACGCAGTATTTT. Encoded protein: CASRESGADTQYF.

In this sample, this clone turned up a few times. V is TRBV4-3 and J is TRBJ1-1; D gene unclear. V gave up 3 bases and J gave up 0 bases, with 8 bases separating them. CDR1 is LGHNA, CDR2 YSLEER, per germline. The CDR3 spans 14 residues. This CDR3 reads CASSQHRLNTEAFF. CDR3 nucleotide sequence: TGCGCCAGCAGCCAGCACAGACTGAACACTGAAGCTTTCTTT.

In nucleotides, the CDR3 is TGTGCCAGCACCAACACGAACACCGGGGAGCTGTTTTTT. This gives the protein CASTNTNTGELFF. This chain joins TRBV9 and TRBJ2-2, with no clear D. V lost 6 bases and J 0 bases, leaving 6 bases between the germline ends. CDR3 size: 13 residues. The V gene's germline CDR1 is SGDLS and CDR2 YYNGEE.

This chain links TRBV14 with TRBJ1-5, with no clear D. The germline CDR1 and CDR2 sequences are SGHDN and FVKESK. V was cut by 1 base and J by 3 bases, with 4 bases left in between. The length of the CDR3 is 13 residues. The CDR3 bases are TGTGCCAGCAGCCAAGGATACAATCAGCCCCAGCATTTT. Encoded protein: CASSQGYNQPQHF.

The CDR3 sequence: CASSPRGSLYEQYF. DNA of the CDR3: TGTGCCAGCAGCCCCCGCGGGTCACTCTACGAGCAGTACTTC. The chain has TRBV7-9 and TRBJ2-7, with D possibly matching TRBD2 (5 bases). The V gene lost 5 bases and the J gene lost 3 bases, with 14 bases spanning the gap. The CDR3 is made up of 14 amino acids. Germline CDR1 reads SEHNR; CDR2 reads FQNEAQ (reference sequence). Variable domain in full (rest from reference TRBV7-9 and TRBJ2-7): DTGVSQNPRHKITKRGQNVTFRCDPISEHNRLYWYRQTLGQGPEFLTYFQNEAQLEKSRLLSDRFSAERPKGSFSTLEIQRTEQGDSAMYLCASSPRGSLYEQYFGPGTRLTVT.

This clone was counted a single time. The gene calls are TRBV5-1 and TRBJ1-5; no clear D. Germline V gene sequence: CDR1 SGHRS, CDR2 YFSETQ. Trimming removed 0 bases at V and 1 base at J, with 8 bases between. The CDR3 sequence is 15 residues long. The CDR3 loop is CASSLAEGSNQPQHF. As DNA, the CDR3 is TGCGCCAGCAGCTTGGCCGAGGGCAGCAATCAGCCCCAGCATTTT.

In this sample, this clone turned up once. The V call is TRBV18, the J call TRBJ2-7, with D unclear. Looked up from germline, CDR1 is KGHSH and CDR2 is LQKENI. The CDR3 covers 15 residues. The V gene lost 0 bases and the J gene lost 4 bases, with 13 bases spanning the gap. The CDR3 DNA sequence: TGTGCCAGCTCACCACCGAATCTAGATCTTTACGAGCAGTACTTC. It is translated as CASSPPNLDLYEQYF.

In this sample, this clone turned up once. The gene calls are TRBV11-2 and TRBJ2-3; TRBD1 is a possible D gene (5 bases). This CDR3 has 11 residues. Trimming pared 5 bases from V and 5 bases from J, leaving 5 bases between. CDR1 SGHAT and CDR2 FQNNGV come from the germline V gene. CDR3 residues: CASSQGDTQYF. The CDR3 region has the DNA TGTGCCAGCAGCCAGGGAGATACGCAGTATTTT.

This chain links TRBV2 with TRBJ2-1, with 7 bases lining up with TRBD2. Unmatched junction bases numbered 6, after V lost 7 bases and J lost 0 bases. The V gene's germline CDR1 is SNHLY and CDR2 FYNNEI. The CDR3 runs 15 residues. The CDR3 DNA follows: TGTGCCAGCACCGCTGGGACTAACTCCTACAATGAGCAGTTCTTC. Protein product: CASTAGTNSYNEQFF.

The CDR3 coding sequence is TGTGCCAGCAGCCTGCAACAGGGGGCTGGGGTAGAGACCCAGTACTTC. It specifies CASSLQQGAGVETQYF. The chain is built from TRBV7-9 and TRBJ2-5; 9 nucleotides agree with TRBD1. The germline gives CDR1 SEHNR, CDR2 FQNEAQ (reference sequence). The CDR3 length is 16 residues. V lost 5 bases, J lost 4 bases, and 11 bases stayed unmatched. The full variable domain, with the rest looked up from reference TRBV7-9 and TRBJ2-5, is DTGVSQNPRHKITKRGQNVTFRCDPISEHNRLYWYRQTLGQGPEFLTYFQNEAQLEKSRLLSDRFSAERPKGSFSTLEIQRTEQGDSAMYLCASSLQQGAGVETQYFGPGTRLLVL.

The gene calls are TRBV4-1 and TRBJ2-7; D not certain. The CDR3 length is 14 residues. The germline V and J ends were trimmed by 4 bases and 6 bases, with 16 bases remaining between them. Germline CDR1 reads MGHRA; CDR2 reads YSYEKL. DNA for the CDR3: TGCGCCAGCAGCCCCGGCGGAAGGGCTGGCGAGCAGTACTTC. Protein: CASSPGGRAGEQYF.

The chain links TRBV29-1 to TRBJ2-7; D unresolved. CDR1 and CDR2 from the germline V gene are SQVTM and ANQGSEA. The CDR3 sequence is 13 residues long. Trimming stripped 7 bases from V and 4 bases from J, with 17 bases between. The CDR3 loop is CSAQSARRYEQYF. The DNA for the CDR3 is TGCAGCGCCCAGTCCGCCCGGCGGTACGAGCAGTACTTC.

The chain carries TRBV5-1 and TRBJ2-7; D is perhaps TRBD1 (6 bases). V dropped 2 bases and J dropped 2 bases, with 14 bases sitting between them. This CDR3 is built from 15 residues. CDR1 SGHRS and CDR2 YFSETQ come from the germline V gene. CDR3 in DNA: TGCGCCAGCAGCTTTTCACAGGGTAGGACCTACGAGCAGTACTTC. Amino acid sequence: CASSFSQGRTYEQYF. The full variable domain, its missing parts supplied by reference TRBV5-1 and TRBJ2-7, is KAGVTQTPRYLIKTRGQQVTLSCSPISGHRSVSWYQQTPGQGLQFLFEYFSETQRNKGNFPGRFSGRQFSNSRSEMNVSTLELGDSALYLCASSFSQGRTYEQYFGPGTRLTVT.

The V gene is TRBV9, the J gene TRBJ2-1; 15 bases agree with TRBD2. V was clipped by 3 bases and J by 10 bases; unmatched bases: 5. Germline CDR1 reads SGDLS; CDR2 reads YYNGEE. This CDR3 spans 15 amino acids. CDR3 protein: CASSAGLAGGEEQFF. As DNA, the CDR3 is TGTGCCAGCAGCGCGGGACTAGCGGGAGGAGAAGAGCAGTTCTTC.

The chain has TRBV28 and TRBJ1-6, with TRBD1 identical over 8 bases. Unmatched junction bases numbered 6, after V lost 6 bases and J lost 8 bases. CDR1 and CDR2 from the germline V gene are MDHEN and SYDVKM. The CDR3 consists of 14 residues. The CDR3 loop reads CASSGTGPYSPLHF. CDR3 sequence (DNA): TGTGCCAGCAGCGGGACAGGTCCCTATTCACCCCTCCACTTT.

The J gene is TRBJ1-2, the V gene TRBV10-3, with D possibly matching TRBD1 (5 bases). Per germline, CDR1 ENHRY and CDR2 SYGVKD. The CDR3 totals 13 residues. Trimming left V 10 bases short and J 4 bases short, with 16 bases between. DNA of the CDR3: TGTGCCACCGACGGGGACGACCTCTATGGCTACACCTTC. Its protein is CATDGDDLYGYTF.

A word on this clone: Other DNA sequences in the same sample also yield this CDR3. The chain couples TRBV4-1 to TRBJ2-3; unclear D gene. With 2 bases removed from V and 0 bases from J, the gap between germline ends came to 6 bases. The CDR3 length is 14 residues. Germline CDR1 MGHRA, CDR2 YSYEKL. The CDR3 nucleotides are TGCGCCAGCAGCCAACTCGGTAGCACAGATACGCAGTATTTT. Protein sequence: CASSQLGSTDTQYF.